These 30 T cell receptor beta chains originate from one sample sequenced in a study of blood T cells in healthy people across ages. Through a sample-barcoded 5' primer and a J-beta primer mix, a second PCR was run for about 6 to 11 cycles. TCRdb reprocessed the 5' RACE reads with MiXCR, giving one entry per CDR3 protein. The sample carries hundreds of thousands of distinct CDR3 sequences, roughly 43% recorded once. The sample taken for sequencing was blood. The origin of the receptors is a man at least 80 years old in good health.

This rearrangement joins TRBV2 to TRBJ1-2; tentative D call: TRBD1 (6 bases). Germline V gene data show CDR1 as SNHLY and CDR2 as FYNNEI. V was shortened by 4 bases and J by 4 bases, with 7 bases between the two germline ends. This CDR3 is 12 amino acids long. The DNA of the CDR3 is TGTGCCAGCAGTGTGACAGGCTATGGCTACACCTTC. Translating it yields CASSVTGYGYTF.

This clonotype has at least ten counts. V gene TRBV29-1 combines with J gene TRBJ2-7, with 8 bases identical to TRBD1. The CDR3 consists of 14 residues. V lost 2 bases to trimming and J lost 6 bases; unmatched junction nucleotides: 9. Germline CDR1 is SQVTM and CDR2 is ANQGSEA. The CDR3 DNA reads TGCAGCGTTGAATTTCGGACAGGGATGAGCGAGCAGTACTTC. Translation: CSVEFRTGMSEQYF.

A few counts support this clonotype. The V and J genes are TRBV20-1 and TRBJ2-7; D is unresolved. This CDR3 comprises 15 residues. Trimming shortened V by 2 bases and J by 2 bases, and 16 bases separated the two germline ends. Germline V gene lookup returns CDR1 DFQATT and CDR2 SNEGSKA (reference sequence). In DNA form, the CDR3 reads TGCAGTGCTAGACCCCCGGGTCAAAGGGCCTACGAGCAGTACTTC. Translating it yields CSARPPGQRAYEQYF.

V is TRBV20-1 and J is TRBJ2-1; D not certain. The CDR3 spans 14 residues. The germline gives CDR1 DFQATT, CDR2 SNEGSKA (reference sequence). Trimming removed 6 bases at V and 4 bases at J, with 16 bases between. The DNA of the CDR3 is TGCAGTGCCCCACAAGGCACTGGGTACAATGAGCAGTTCTTC. It yields the protein CSAPQGTGYNEQFF.

The V and J genes are TRBV6-1 and TRBJ1-6; D might be TRBD1 (5 bases). This CDR3 region has 15 residues. V lost 6 bases and J lost 7, with 16 bases in between. CDR1 MNHNS and CDR2 SASEGT come from the germline V gene. The CDR3 DNA sequence: TGTGCCAGCAGGCCCCCCGGGACGGCGAATTCACCCCTCCACTTT. Residues: CASRPPGTANSPLHF.

The genes are TRBV20-1 and TRBJ2-4; D assignment may be TRBD1 or TRBD2 (5 bases each). CDR1 is DFQATT and CDR2 is SNEGSKA in the germline V gene (reference sequence). CDR3 length: 14 residues. V lost 4 bases and J 1 base, leaving 11 bases between the germline ends. CDR3 DNA sequence: TGCAGTGCTATGGGGGACGCTGCCAAAAACATTCAGTACTTC. It encodes CSAMGDAAKNIQYF.

The genes are TRBV2 and TRBJ2-2; the D call may be TRBD1 or TRBD2 (5 bases each). The V end was cut by 6 bases, the J end by 7 bases, with 15 bases between. The CDR3 is 14 residues long. Germline assignment: CDR1 SNHLY and CDR2 FYNNEI. CDR3 amino acids: CASRGRAISGELFF. The CDR3 coding sequence is TGTGCCAGCAGGGGACGAGCGATTAGCGGGGAGCTGTTTTTT. The whole variable domain, remainder taken from reference TRBV2 and TRBJ2-2, is EPEVTQTPSHQVTQMGQEVILRCVPISNHLYFYWYRQILGQKVEFLVSFYNNEISEKSEIFDDQFSVERPDGSNFTLKIRSTKLEDSAMYFCASRGRAISGELFFGEGSRLTVL.

This clonotype showed up just a few times. The chain uses TRBV27 and TRBJ2-7; the D gene could be TRBD1 or TRBD2 (5 bases each). The germline V gene has CDR1 MNHEY and CDR2 SMNVEV (reference sequence). V was clipped by 6 bases and J by 3 bases, with 12 bases between them. The CDR3 consists of 13 residues. The CDR3 DNA reads TGTGCCAGCAGCCGGGACCGACTCTACGAGCAGTACTTC. It codes for CASSRDRLYEQYF.

This chain connects TRBV12-3 or TRBV12-4 to TRBJ2-7; possible D gene TRBD2, 6 bases. The DNA end is a closer match to TRBJ2-5, so the J assignment may be wrong. The CDR3 runs to 14 residues. The CDR3: CASRARLGPETQYF. The CDR3 DNA sequence: TGTGCCAGCAGAGCTCGACTAGGCCCAGAGACCCAGTACTTC.

A few counts support this clonotype. The chain joins TRBV28 to TRBJ2-3; tentative D call: TRBD2 (6 bases). Germline CDR1 reads MDHEN; CDR2 reads SYDVKM. This CDR3 is 18 amino acids long. The ends were cut back, 5 bases at V and 5 bases at J, with 26 bases in the middle. CDR3 protein: CASSLLRRLDRKRDTQYF. As DNA, the CDR3 is TGTGCCAGCAGTCTCCTCCGGCGACTAGACCGGAAAAGAGATACGCAGTATTTT.

To note about this clonotype: A much larger clonotype is one base distant, so this may be a read error. This sequence joins TRBV7-9 and TRBJ2-3; D call uncertain. Germline values: CDR1 SEHNR, CDR2 FQNEAQ (reference sequence). The CDR3 is 14 residues long. The CDR3 reads CASSLTVSTATQYF. The CDR3 nucleotides read TGTGCCAGCAGCCTAACGGTCTCCACAGCTACGCAGTATTTT.

A remark on this clonotype: This may be a read error: a much more frequent sequence differs by one nucleotide. This rearrangement joins TRBV6-1 to TRBJ2-1; D might be TRBD2 (5 bases). Germline-derived CDR1 and CDR2 are MNHNS and SASEGT. CDR3 length equals 12 residues. The V end was cut by 8 bases, the J end by 13 bases, with 18 bases between. This CDR3 is CASSPGTRVQFF. DNA of the CDR3: TGTGCCAGCTCACCGGGTACTAGGGTCCAGTTCTTC.

The V call is TRBV5-1, the J call TRBJ2-5; D is unresolved. Germline V CDR1 and CDR2: SGHRS, YFSETQ. Trimming took off 4 bases at V and 3 bases at J, with 10 bases between the two ends. The CDR3 runs to 13 residues. The CDR3 DNA reads TGCGCCAGCAGCGTGGCCCATAAAGAGACCCAGTACTTC. It yields the protein CASSVAHKETQYF.

The chain joins TRBV7-2 to TRBJ2-1, with 10 bases that match TRBD2. This CDR3 has 16 residues. Germline V gene lookup returns CDR1 SGHTA and CDR2 FQGNSA. V lost 4 bases and J lost 7; bases outside the gene matches: 10. This chain's CDR3 is CASSYQAGGPRNEQFF. In DNA, the CDR3 is TGTGCCAGCAGCTATCAAGCGGGAGGGCCGAGGAATGAGCAGTTCTTC.

This chain uses TRBV7-6 with TRBJ2-7; D gene ambiguous. Germline CDR1 SGHVS, CDR2 FNYEAQ. Trimming left V 2 bases short and J 3 bases short, with 14 bases between. The CDR3 loop spans 15 amino acids. The CDR3 loop reads CASSLNRAALYEQYF. Written as DNA, the CDR3 is TGTGCCAGCAGCTTAAACCGGGCCGCTCTCTACGAGCAGTACTTC.

The gene calls are TRBV6-2 or TRBV6-3 and TRBJ2-2, with TRBD2 identical over 13 bases. Trimming took 5 bases from V and 6 from J; bases not matched to a gene: 3. CDR3 length: 15 residues. Germline CDR1 is MNHEY and CDR2 is SVGEGT. CDR3 protein: CASSRTSGGSGELFF. CDR3 in DNA: TGTGCCAGCAGTCGGACTAGCGGGGGCTCCGGGGAGCTGTTTTTT.

The chain combines TRBV18 with TRBJ2-4, with TRBD1 matching over 9 bases. V was pared by 2 bases and J by 9 bases, with 2 bases of the junction left unmatched. Germline assignment: CDR1 KGHSH and CDR2 LQKENI. The CDR3 is made up of 13 amino acids. CDR3: CASSPGQGTIQYF. The CDR3 coding sequence is TGTGCCAGCTCACCAGGACAGGGGACCATTCAGTACTTC.

The rearrangement uses TRBV29-1 and TRBJ1-1; weak D call: TRBD1 (5 bases). Germline CDR1 reads SQVTM; CDR2 reads ANQGSEA. V lost 4 bases and J lost 0, with 15 bases in between. The CDR3 sequence is 15 residues long. CDR3 sequence: CSVALRTSLNTEAFF. As DNA, the CDR3 is TGCAGCGTTGCCCTGCGGACATCTCTGAACACTGAAGCTTTCTTT.

This clonotype was counted at least ten times. The V call is TRBV9, the J call TRBJ2-7, with 8 bases matching TRBD1. J was trimmed by 4 bases and V by 4 bases; bases with no gene match: 4. The germline gives CDR1 SGDLS, CDR2 YYNGEE. CDR3 length equals 13 residues. CDR3 sequence (DNA): TGTGCCAGCAGCCCCAGGACAGGGTACGAGCAGTACTTC. This translates into CASSPRTGYEQYF.

The chain recombines TRBV9 with TRBJ2-3; possible D gene TRBD1, 5 bases. Germline CDR1 reads SGDLS; CDR2 reads YYNGEE. CDR3 length equals 15 residues. Trimming cost V 4 bases and J 2 bases, with 14 bases left between them. CDR3 loop: CASSSRVGHTDTQYF. CDR3 in DNA: TGTGCCAGCAGCTCCAGGGTTGGGCACACAGATACGCAGTATTTT.

This clonotype was counted between two and nine times. The chain combines TRBV6-2 or TRBV6-3 with TRBJ2-7, with D possibly being TRBD1 or TRBD2 (5 bases each). CDR1 is MNHEY, CDR2 SVGEGT, per germline. Trimming cost V 7 bases and J 0 bases, with 10 bases left between them. The CDR3 runs to 13 residues. The CDR3, as DNA: TGTGCCAGCATGAGGGGCTACTCCTACGAGCAGTACTTC. Protein: CASMRGYSYEQYF.

This clonotype has more than one count but fewer than ten. The chain joins TRBV20-1 to TRBJ2-4; perhaps D is TRBD1 or TRBD2 (5 bases each). The J call is doubtful: the DNA matches TRBJ2-7 better. Per the germline V gene, CDR1 is DFQATT and CDR2 is SNEGSKA (reference sequence). The CDR3 has 17 amino acids. CDR3 DNA: TGCAGTGCTAGAGGGGACGGTAGGGTTCTAATCATAGACGAGCAGTACTTC. It translates to CSARGDGRVLIIDEQYF.

The rearrangement links TRBV7-2 to TRBJ2-2; 9 bases align to TRBD1. The CDR3 covers 15 residues. CDR1 is SGHTA, CDR2 FQGNSA, per germline. V lost 6 bases to trimming and J lost 4 bases; unmatched junction nucleotides: 6. CDR3 in amino acids: CASRQQGAGTGELFF. The CDR3, as DNA: TGTGCCAGCAGACAACAGGGGGCAGGCACCGGGGAGCTGTTTTTT.

This chain uses TRBV11-2 with TRBJ1-1; 8 bases agree with TRBD1. The CDR3 loop spans 14 amino acids. With V trimmed by 6 bases and J by 3 bases, 6 bases remained unmatched. Germline CDR1 and CDR2: SGHAT and FQNNGV. CDR3 coding DNA: TGTGCCAGCAGAGATGGACAGGGTGACACTGAAGCTTTCTTT. Protein: CASRDGQGDTEAFF.

This clonotype came up many times. CDR3 region: CASSQPGLAGRDTQYF. In DNA form, the CDR3 reads TGTGCCAGCAGCCAACCGGGACTAGCGGGGAGGGATACGCAGTATTTT. The V call is TRBV3-1, the J call TRBJ2-3, with TRBD2 matching 13 bases. J gave up 6 bases and V 2 bases, and 5 bases lay outside the gene matches. CDR3 length: 16 amino acids. Germline CDR1 LGHDT, CDR2 YNNKEL (reference sequence).

V usage is TRBV6-1 and J usage is TRBJ1-2; 7 bases line up with TRBD1. V trimming: 4 bases; J trimming: 6 bases; junction bases outside the gene matches: 14. This CDR3 region has 16 residues. Germline-derived CDR1 and CDR2 are MNHNS and SASEGT. The CDR3 nucleotides read TGTGCCAGCAGTGTTCAGGGGGGGTTTGTTTCTGATGGCTACACCTTC. Protein: CASSVQGGFVSDGYTF.

V usage is TRBV18 and J usage is TRBJ2-3, with 12 nucleotides matching TRBD2. This CDR3 has 16 residues. The V gene end was trimmed by 4 bases and the J gene end by 2 bases; junction bases not matched to a gene: 4. The germline CDR1 and CDR2 sequences are KGHSH and LQKENI. CDR3 coding DNA: TGTGCCAGCTCACGTCTAGCGGGAGGGAACACAGATACGCAGTATTTT. It encodes CASSRLAGGNTDTQYF.

The rearrangement links TRBV28 to TRBJ1-5, with D possibly TRBD1 on 6 matching bases. From germline, CDR1 is MDHEN and CDR2 SYDVKM. V dropped 5 bases and J dropped 7 bases, with 15 bases sitting between them. The CDR3 runs 14 residues. The CDR3 region has the DNA TGTGCCAGCAGTCAAAACAGGGCCCGACAGCCCCAGCATTTT. It encodes CASSQNRARQPQHF.

This rearrangement joins TRBV7-9 to TRBJ2-5; D gene unclear. This CDR3 is built from 15 residues. V was cut by 1 base and J by 2 bases, with 11 bases left in between. Germline CDR1 and CDR2: SEHNR and FQNEAQ (reference sequence). As DNA, the CDR3 is TGTGCCAGCAGCTTAGGGGAACCGTATCAAGAGACCCAGTACTTC. Protein: CASSLGEPYQETQYF. The whole variable domain, filled in from reference TRBV7-9 and TRBJ2-5, reads DTGVSQNPRHKITKRGQNVTFRCDPISEHNRLYWYRQTLGQGPEFLTYFQNEAQLEKSRLLSDRFSAERPKGSFSTLEIQRTEQGDSAMYLCASSLGEPYQETQYFGPGTRLLVL.

The chain combines TRBV24-1 with TRBJ2-5, with 7 bases aligning to TRBD1. The V segment lost 3 bases and the J segment 1 base; nucleotides outside the gene matches: 7. Germline V CDR1 and CDR2: KGHDR, SFDVKD. This CDR3 is built from 16 residues. The CDR3 spells CATSDLRQGIQETQYF. CDR3 DNA sequence: TGTGCCACCAGTGATCTAAGACAGGGAATCCAAGAGACCCAGTACTTC.